A selection of T cell receptor beta chains follows, all from one sample in a study of lymphopenia after photon versus proton radiotherapy. TCRdb keeps only in-frame clones here, not all; method: immunoSEQ multiplex PCR. This sample carries roughly 58,000 clones, around 90% of them seen once, and the ten largest clones take 9.5% to 15%. The specimen comprised peripheral blood, sampled from a patient treated with proton-based radiotherapy. These receptors came from an elderly man with esophageal cancer. Each CDR3 is given with its conserved first and last residue. The D gene is left open where the match is weak. Only part of the rows carry a size: once, few, many, or a class if the clone is expanded.

>TRBJ2-1|TRBV14|TRBD2|NA
CASSPPGLAGLNEQFF
TGTGCCAGCAGCCCACCGGGACTAGCGGGCCTCAATGAGCAGTTCTTC
>TRBJ2-1|TRBV6-5|NA|NA
CASSKGGRSYNEQFF
TGTGCCAGCAGTAAGGGGGGCAGGTCCTACAATGAGCAGTTCTTC
>TRBJ2-2|TRBV10-2|NA|once
CASSESRSQQHTGELFF
TGCGCCAGCAGTGAGTCGAGATCCCAACAGCACACCGGGGAGCTGTTTTTT
>TRBJ2-5|TRBV11-2|TRBD1|NA
CASSQTGQGAPETQYF
TGTGCCAGCAGCCAGACGGGACAGGGGGCGCCGGAGACCCAGTACTTC
>TRBJ2-1|TRBV10-1|NA|NA
CASSESRQATSYNEQFF
TGCGCCAGCAGTGAGTCTCGGCAGGCCACCTCCTACAATGAGCAGTTCTTC
>TRBJ2-5|TRBV30|TRBD2|once
CAWSAGGAETQYF
TGTGCCTGGAGTGCGGGGGGGGCAGAGACCCAGTACTTC
>TRBJ2-3|TRBV5-4|TRBD2|NA
CASSQGLAGGGDTQYF
TGTGCCAGCAGCCAGGGACTAGCGGGAGGGGGAGATACGCAGTATTTT
>TRBJ1-1|TRBV6-1|NA|NA
CASTLQGPATAFF
TGTGCCAGCACCCTGCAGGGGCCCGCGACCGCTTTCTTT
>TRBJ1-2|TRBV6-1|NA|NA
CASSEFGQTYGYTF
TGTGCCAGCAGTGAGTTTGGGCAGACCTATGGCTACACCTTC
>TRBJ1-3|TRBV5-6|TRBD1|NA
CASRLTGGTGNTIYF
TGTGCCAGCAGGTTGACAGGGGGCACTGGAAACACCATATATTTT
>TRBJ2-3|TRBV5-1|NA|NA
CASNLLPGSGDTQYF
TGCGCCAGCAACCTTCTCCCAGGGTCGGGAGATACGCAGTATTTT
>TRBJ1-5|TRBV9|NA|NA
CASSVVGGPQPQHF
TGTGCCAGCAGCGTAGTGGGGGGCCCTCAGCCCCAGCATTTT
>TRBJ1-4|TRBV14|TRBD1|NA
CASSQLGQGEEKLFF
TGTGCCAGCAGCCAGCTCGGACAGGGAGAAGAAAAACTGTTTTTT
>TRBJ2-5|TRBV5-1|TRBD2|NA
CASSLGRGGLKETQYF
TGCGCCAGCAGCTTGGGACGGGGGGGACTCAAAGAGACCCAGTACTTC
>TRBJ1-2|TRBV6-1|NA|few
CASSDITPMGGYTF
TGTGCCAGCAGTGATATAACTCCCATGGGTGGCTACACCTTC
>TRBJ1-2|TRBV5-5|TRBD1|NA
CASSLMEWPGGNYGYTF
TGTGCCAGCAGCTTGATGGAGTGGCCAGGGGGTAACTATGGCTACACCTTC
>TRBJ1-6|TRBV19|NA|many
CASSIPGLNSPLHF
TGTGCCAGTAGTATCCCGGGTCTTAATTCACCCCTCCACTTT